Described below is a single T cell receptor beta chain sequence and its context. Data came from immunoSEQ multiplex PCR; TCRdb stores just in-frame clones and leaves some out. The table lists 100,000 to 150,000 clones, more than 80% of them singletons. The source of the sample is a study of control samples from healthy donors and cancer patients. With V trimmed by 3 bases and J by 5 bases, 6 bases remained unmatched. This CDR3 is built from 15 residues. Germline V CDR1 and CDR2: MDHEN, SYDVKM. Sequenced: blood. The TCR comes from a man aged 18-30 years in good health. The chain uses TRBV28 and TRBJ2-1, with 8 bases fitting TRBD2. The CDR3 sequence is CASSFRAGGNNEQFF. CDR3 nucleotides: TGTGCCAGCAGTTTTAGGGCGGGGGGAAACAATGAGCAGTTCTTC.